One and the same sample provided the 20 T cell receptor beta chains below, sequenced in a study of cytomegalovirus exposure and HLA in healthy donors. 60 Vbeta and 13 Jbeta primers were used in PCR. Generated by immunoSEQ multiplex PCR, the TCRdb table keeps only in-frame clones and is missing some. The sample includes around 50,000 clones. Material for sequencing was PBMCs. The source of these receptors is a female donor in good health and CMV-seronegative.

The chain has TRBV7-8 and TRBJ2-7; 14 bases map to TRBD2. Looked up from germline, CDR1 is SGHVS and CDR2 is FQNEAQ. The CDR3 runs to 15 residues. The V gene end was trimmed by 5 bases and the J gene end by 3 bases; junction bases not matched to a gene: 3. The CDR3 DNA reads TGTGCCAGCAGCACCGGGACTAGCGGGGGCTACGAGCAGTACTTC. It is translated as CASSTGTSGGYEQYF.

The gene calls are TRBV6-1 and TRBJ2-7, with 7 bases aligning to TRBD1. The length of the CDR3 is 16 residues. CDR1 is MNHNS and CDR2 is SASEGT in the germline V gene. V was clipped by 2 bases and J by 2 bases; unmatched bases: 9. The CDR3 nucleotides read TGTGCCAGCAGTGAAAGACTGACAGGGTTCACCTACGAGCAGTACTTC. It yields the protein CASSERLTGFTYEQYF.

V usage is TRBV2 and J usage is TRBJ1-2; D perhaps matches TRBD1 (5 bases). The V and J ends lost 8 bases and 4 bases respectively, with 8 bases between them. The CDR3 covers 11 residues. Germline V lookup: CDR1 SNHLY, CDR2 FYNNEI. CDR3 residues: CASGQGYGYTF. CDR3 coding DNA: TGTGCCAGCGGGCAGGGCTATGGCTACACCTTC. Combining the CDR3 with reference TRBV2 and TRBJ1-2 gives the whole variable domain EPEVTQTPSHQVTQMGQEVILRCVPISNHLYFYWYRQILGQKVEFLVSFYNNEISEKSEIFDDQFSVERPDGSNFTLKIRSTKLEDSAMYFCASGQGYGYTFGSGTRLTVV.

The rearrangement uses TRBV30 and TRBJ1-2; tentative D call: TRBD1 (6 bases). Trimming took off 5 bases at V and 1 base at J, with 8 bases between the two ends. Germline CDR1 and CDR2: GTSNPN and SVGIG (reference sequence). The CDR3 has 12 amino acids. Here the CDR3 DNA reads TGTGCCTGGGGACAGAATAACTATGGCTACACCTTC. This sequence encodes CAWGQNNYGYTF.

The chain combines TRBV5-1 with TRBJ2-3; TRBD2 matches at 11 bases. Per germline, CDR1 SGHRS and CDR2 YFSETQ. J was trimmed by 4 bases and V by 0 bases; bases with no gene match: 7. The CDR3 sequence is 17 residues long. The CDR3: CASSLGTSGSTSDTQYF. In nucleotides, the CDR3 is TGCGCCAGCAGCTTGGGCACTAGCGGGAGCACGTCAGATACGCAGTATTTT.

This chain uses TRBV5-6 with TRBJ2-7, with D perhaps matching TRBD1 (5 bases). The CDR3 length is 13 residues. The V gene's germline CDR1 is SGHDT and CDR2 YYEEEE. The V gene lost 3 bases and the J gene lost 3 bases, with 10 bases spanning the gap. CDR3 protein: CASSSGHLYEQYF. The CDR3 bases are TGTGCCAGCAGCTCAGGACACCTCTACGAGCAGTACTTC. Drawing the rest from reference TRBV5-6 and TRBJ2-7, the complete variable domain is DAGVTQSPTHLIKTRGQQVTLRCSPKSGHDTVSWYQQALGQGPQFIFQYYEEEERQRGNFPDRFSGHQFPNYSSELNVNALLLGDSALYLCASSSGHLYEQYFGPGTRLTVT.

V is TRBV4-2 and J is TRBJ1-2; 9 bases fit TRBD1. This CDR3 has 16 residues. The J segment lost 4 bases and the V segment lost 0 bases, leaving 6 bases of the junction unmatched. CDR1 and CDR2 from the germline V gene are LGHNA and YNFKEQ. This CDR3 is CASSQDPQGAGYGYTF. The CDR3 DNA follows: TGTGCCAGCAGCCAAGACCCACAGGGGGCAGGCTATGGCTACACCTTC.

CDR3 residues: CASSRNPGINTEAFF. CDR3 nucleotides: TGCGCCAGCAGCCGGAACCCAGGGATTAACACTGAAGCTTTCTTT. This sequence joins TRBV5-1 and TRBJ1-1, with D tentatively TRBD1 (5 bases). The CDR3 spans 15 residues. CDR1 SGHRS and CDR2 YFSETQ come from the germline V gene. The V end lost 4 bases, the J end lost 2 bases, and 15 bases lay between the germline ends.

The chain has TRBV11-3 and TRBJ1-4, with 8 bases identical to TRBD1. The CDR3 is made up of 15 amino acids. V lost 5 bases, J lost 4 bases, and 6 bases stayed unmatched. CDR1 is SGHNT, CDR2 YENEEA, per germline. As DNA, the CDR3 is TGTGCCAGCAGCCGACTACAGGGGGGTAATGAAAAACTGTTTTTT. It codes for CASSRLQGGNEKLFF. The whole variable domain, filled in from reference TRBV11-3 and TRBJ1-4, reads EAGVVQSPRYKIIEKKQPVAFWCNPISGHNTLYWYLQNLGQGPELLIRYENEEAVDDSQLPKDRFSAERLKGVDSTLKIQPAELGDSAVYLCASSRLQGGNEKLFFGSGTQLSVL.

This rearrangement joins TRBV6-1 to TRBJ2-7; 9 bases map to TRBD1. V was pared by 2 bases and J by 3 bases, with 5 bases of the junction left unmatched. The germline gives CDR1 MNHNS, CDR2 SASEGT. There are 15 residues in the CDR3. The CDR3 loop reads CASSERDRDFYEQYF. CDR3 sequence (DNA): TGTGCCAGCAGTGAAAGGGACAGGGACTTCTACGAGCAGTACTTC.

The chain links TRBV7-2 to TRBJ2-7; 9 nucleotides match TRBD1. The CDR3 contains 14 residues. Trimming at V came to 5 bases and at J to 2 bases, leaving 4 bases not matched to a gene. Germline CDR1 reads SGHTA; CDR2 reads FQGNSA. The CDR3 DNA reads TGTGCCAGCAGCCGGGACAGGGCTACCTACGAGCAGTACTTC. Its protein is CASSRDRATYEQYF. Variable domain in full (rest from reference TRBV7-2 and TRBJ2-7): GAGVSQSPSNKVTEKGKDVELRCDPISGHTALYWYRQSLGQGLEFLIYFQGNSAPDKSGLPSDRFSAERTGGSVSTLTIQRTQQEDSAVYLCASSRDRATYEQYFGPGTRLTVT.

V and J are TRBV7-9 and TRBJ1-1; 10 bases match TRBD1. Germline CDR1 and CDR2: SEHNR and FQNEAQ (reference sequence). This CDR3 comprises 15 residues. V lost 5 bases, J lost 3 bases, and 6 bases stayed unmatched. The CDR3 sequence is CASSPDRGRYTEAFF. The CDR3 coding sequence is TGTGCCAGCAGCCCTGACAGGGGGCGGTACACTGAAGCTTTCTTT.

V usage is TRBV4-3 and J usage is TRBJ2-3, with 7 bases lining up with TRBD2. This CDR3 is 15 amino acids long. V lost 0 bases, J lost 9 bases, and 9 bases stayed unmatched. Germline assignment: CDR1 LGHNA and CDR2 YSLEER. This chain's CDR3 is CASSQDPTRGETQYF. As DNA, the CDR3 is TGCGCCAGCAGCCAAGACCCTACCCGGGGGGAGACGCAGTATTTT.

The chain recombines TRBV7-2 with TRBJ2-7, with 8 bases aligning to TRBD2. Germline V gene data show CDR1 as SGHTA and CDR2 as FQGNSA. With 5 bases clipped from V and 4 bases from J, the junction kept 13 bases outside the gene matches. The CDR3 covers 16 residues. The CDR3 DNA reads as TGTGCCAGCAGCCCGAGCGCGGGGGGCGGTGTTTACGAGCAGTACTTC. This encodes CASSPSAGGGVYEQYF.

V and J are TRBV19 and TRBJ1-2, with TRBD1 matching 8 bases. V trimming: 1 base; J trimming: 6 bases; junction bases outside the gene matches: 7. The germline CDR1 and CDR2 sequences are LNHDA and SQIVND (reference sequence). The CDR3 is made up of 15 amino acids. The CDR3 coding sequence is TGTGCCAGTAGTATAGTCCGGGACAGGACCCATGGCTACACCTTC. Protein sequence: CASSIVRDRTHGYTF.

CDR3 sequence (DNA): TGTGCCTGGAGTGTTATGGGACAGGTGCAAGAGACCCAGTACTTC. It is translated as CAWSVMGQVQETQYF. This chain links TRBV30 with TRBJ2-5; 8 positions agree with TRBD1. The CDR3 has 15 amino acids. The germline V gene encodes CDR1 GTSNPN and CDR2 SVGIG (reference sequence). J lost 2 bases, V lost 0 bases, and 5 bases had no gene match.

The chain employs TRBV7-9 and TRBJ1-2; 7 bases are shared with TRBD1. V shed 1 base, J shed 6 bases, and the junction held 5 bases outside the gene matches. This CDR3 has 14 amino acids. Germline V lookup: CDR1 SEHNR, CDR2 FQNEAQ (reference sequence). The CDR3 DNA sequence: TGTGCCAGCAGCTTAGGACAGGGAATGGATGGCTACACCTTC. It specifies CASSLGQGMDGYTF.

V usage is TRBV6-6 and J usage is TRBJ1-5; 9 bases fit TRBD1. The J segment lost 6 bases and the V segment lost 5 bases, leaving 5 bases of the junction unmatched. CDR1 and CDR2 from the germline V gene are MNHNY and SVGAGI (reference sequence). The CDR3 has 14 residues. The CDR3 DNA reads TGTGCCAGCAGTACAGGGGGCGTAGGTCAGCCCCAGCATTTT. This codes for CASSTGGVGQPQHF.

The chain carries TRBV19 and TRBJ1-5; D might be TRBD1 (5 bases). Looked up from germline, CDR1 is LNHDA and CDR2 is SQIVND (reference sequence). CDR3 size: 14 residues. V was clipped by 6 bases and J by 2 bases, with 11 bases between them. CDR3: CASSFREGNQPQHF. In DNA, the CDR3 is TGTGCCAGTAGCTTCAGGGAAGGCAATCAGCCCCAGCATTTT.

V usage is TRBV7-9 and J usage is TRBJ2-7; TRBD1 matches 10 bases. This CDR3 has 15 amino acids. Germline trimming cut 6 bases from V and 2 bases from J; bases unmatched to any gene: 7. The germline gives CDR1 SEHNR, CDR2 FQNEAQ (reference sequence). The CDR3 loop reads CASSALGTGAYEQYF. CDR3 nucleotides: TGTGCCAGCAGTGCTCTAGGGACAGGGGCCTACGAGCAGTACTTC.